This T cell receptor beta chain was recovered during a study of blood T cell repertoires in COVID-19. Study information: Specimens from acute and convalescent COVID-19 originated in the United States, Italy and Spain. The analysed material was cDNA or gDNA that came from T cells, B-cell-depleted T cells, or PBMCs.

Per the study methods: Reference gene primer amplification yielded estimated nucleated cell counts. Produced via immunoSEQ multiplex PCR; TCRdb's table is partial and in-frame only. Clonal size and the V and J genes are those of that table, whereas D and trimming came from the DNA. The repertoire includes 200,000 to 250,000 clones, over 80% of them detected once, and around 2% sits in the top ten. Trimming cost V 3 bases and J 4 bases, with 21 bases left between them. The CDR3 extends over 16 amino acids. Germline V gives CDR1 DFQATT, CDR2 SNEGSKA (reference sequence). V usage is TRBV20-1 and J usage is TRBJ2-5; D possibly corresponds to TRBD2 (5 bases). The sample comprised peripheral blood. The receptor was isolated from a man aged 25 to 45 who had recovered from COVID-19. The CDR3 sequence: CSASSLGRGMGETQYF. The CDR3, as DNA: TGCAGTGCTAGTTCGTTGGGCAGAGGGATGGGAGAGACCCAGTACTTC.